The 19 T cell receptor beta chains in this list originate from one sample, sequenced in a study of spatial heterogeneity in lung cancer. MiXCR was run by TCRdb on the 5' RACE reads, yielding one entry per CDR3 protein. The sample includes about 120,000 distinct CDR3 sequences, about a tenth of them seen just once. Time point in this sample: blood at routine non-recurrence follow-up after resection. The input for sequencing was PBMCs, taken at follow-up. The receptors stem from a female donor with early-stage non-small cell lung cancer.

This clonotype was counted at least ten times. This rearrangement joins TRBV6-1 to TRBJ1-1; D unclear. The ends were cut back, 6 bases at V and 0 bases at J, with 11 bases in the middle. Per the germline V gene, CDR1 is MNHNS and CDR2 is SASEGT. CDR3 length: 14 amino acids. The CDR3: CASRNPTVNTEAFF. The CDR3 coding sequence is TGTGCCAGCAGAAATCCTACAGTGAACACTGAAGCTTTCTTT.

On this clonotype: An end of the junction differs from the germline gene, which may be a read error. The V gene is TRBV7-3, the J gene TRBJ2-3, with 8 nucleotides matching TRBD2. The CDR3 spans 16 residues. Germline lookup yields CDR1 SGHTA and CDR2 FQGTGA. The CDR3 loop reads CACSFSGSGSDDTQYF. CDR3 DNA: TGTGCCTGCAGCTTTTCGGGGAGCGGGAGTGATGATACGCAGTATTTT. The full variable domain, in which reference TRBV7-3 and TRBJ2-3 provide the parts outside the CDR3, is GAGVSQTPSNKVTEKGKYVELRCDPISGHTALYWYRQSLGQGPEFLIYFQGTGAADDSGLPNDRFFAVRPEGSVSTLKIQRTERGDSAVYLCACSFSGSGSDDTQYFGPGTRLTVL.

This clonotype has just a few counts. J is TRBJ1-2 and V is TRBV5-1; TRBD1 is a possible D gene (5 bases). CDR1 is SGHRS, CDR2 YFSETQ, per germline. This CDR3 contains 13 residues. Trimming shortened V by 3 bases and J by 7 bases, and 13 bases separated the two germline ends. Written as DNA, the CDR3 is TGCGCCAGCAGCTGGGACTCGACAAGTGGCTACACCTTC. Translation gives CASSWDSTSGYTF.

This clonotype was counted between two and nine times. V usage is TRBV12-3 or TRBV12-4 and J usage is TRBJ2-1; 11 positions agree with TRBD1. J lost 15 bases, V lost 5 bases, and 9 bases had no gene match. The CDR3 consists of 13 residues. The DNA of the CDR3 is TGTGCCAGCAGTCGCCGGGACAGGGGGTTTCGGTTCTTC. Its translation is CASSRRDRGFRFF.

This clonotype came up many times. The chain is built from TRBV9 and TRBJ2-5; 8 bases fit TRBD2. With V trimmed by 4 bases and J by 3 bases, 8 bases remained unmatched. The germline gives CDR1 SGDLS, CDR2 YYNGEE. This CDR3 has 15 residues. CDR3 sequence reads: CASSPAGLGKETQYF. In DNA, the CDR3 is TGTGCCAGCAGCCCCGCGGGACTAGGGAAAGAGACCCAGTACTTC.

The gene calls are TRBV20-1 and TRBJ1-2, with unresolved D. Trimming took 3 bases from V and 0 from J, leaving 11 bases between them. The CDR3 has 14 amino acids. Germline V CDR1 and CDR2: DFQATT, SNEGSKA (reference sequence). The CDR3 DNA reads TGCAGTGCTAGTAGTGGCGGATCTAACTATGGCTACACCTTC. Translated: CSASSGGSNYGYTF.

This clonotype was seen ten or more times. This chain links TRBV4-2 with TRBJ1-6; D uncertain. The V and J ends lost 0 bases and 7 bases respectively, with 10 bases between them. The CDR3 has 15 residues. Germline values: CDR1 LGHNA, CDR2 YNFKEQ. The CDR3 spells CASSQDKGINSPLHF. CDR3 sequence (DNA): TGTGCCAGCAGCCAAGATAAGGGAATAAATTCACCCCTCCACTTT.

This clonotype was counted only a few times. J is TRBJ2-2 and V is TRBV7-2; 8 nucleotides match TRBD2. Trimming took 5 bases from V and 14 from J; bases not matched to a gene: 13. Germline V gene lookup returns CDR1 SGHTA and CDR2 FQGNSA. The CDR3 runs to 14 residues. The DNA of the CDR3 is TGTGCCAGCAGCCTAGGGGGGCAAGCGGGAGAACTGTTTTTT. Its protein is CASSLGGQAGELFF.

At least ten counts were recorded for this clonotype. This chain uses TRBV4-3 with TRBJ1-6; no clear D gene. V was cut by 4 bases and J by 9 bases, with 10 bases left in between. Germline V lookup: CDR1 LGHNA, CDR2 YSLEER. The CDR3 consists of 13 residues. The CDR3 DNA is TGCGCCAGCAGCCTAAGGGAATCTTCACCCCTCCACTTT. Translating gives CASSLRESSPLHF.

This sequence joins TRBV29-1 and TRBJ1-2, with D perhaps TRBD1 (5 bases). V lost 0 bases to trimming and J lost 5 bases, with 13 bases between them. Germline V gene data show CDR1 as SQVTM and CDR2 as ANQGSEA. CDR3 length: 14 amino acids. The CDR3: CSVEDLWQGYGYTF. The CDR3 nucleotides read TGCAGCGTTGAAGATCTTTGGCAGGGTTATGGCTACACCTTC. The full variable domain, completed using reference TRBV29-1 and TRBJ1-2, is SAVISQKPSRDICQRGTSLTIQCQVDSQVTMMFWYRQQPGQSLTLIATANQGSEATYESGFVIDKFPISRPNLTFSTLTVSNMSPEDSSIYLCSVEDLWQGYGYTFGSGTRLTVV.

In the case of this clonotype: This clone may be a read error of a much larger clone one base away. This chain links TRBV10-3 with TRBJ2-7; the D is unclear. From germline, CDR1 is ENHRY and CDR2 SYGVKD. The CDR3 covers 15 residues. Trimming took off 0 bases at V and 9 bases at J, with 18 bases between the two ends. In DNA form, the CDR3 reads TGTGCCATCAGTGAGTCTGCAGGTCCCCAGGCCGTGCAGTACTTC. Its translation: CAISESAGPQAVQYF.

The sample holds many counts of this clonotype. V gene TRBV2 combines with J gene TRBJ2-5, with TRBD2 matching 12 bases. V dropped 6 bases and J dropped 1; count of bases not matched to a gene: 6. From germline, CDR1 is SNHLY and CDR2 FYNNEI. There are 16 residues in the CDR3. DNA for the CDR3: TGTGCCAGCAGCCCCACTAGCGGGAGGCGCCAAGAGACCCAGTACTTC. As protein: CASSPTSGRRQETQYF.

In regard to this clonotype: A much larger clone lies a single base off, so this may be a read error. This chain links TRBV12-3 or TRBV12-4 with TRBJ1-4, with D tentatively TRBD1 (5 bases). The CDR3 has 14 residues. Deletions cut 5 bases from V and 6 bases from J, with 13 bases between. CDR3 residues: CASSRTRGDEKLFF. Here the CDR3 DNA reads TGTGCCAGCAGTCGGACCCGAGGGGATGAAAAACTGTTTTTT.

The table lists this clonotype with a few counts. The genes are TRBV24-1 and TRBJ1-2; D gene uncertain. V lost 0 bases and J 7 bases, leaving 5 bases between the germline ends. Germline V gene lookup returns CDR1 KGHDR and CDR2 SFDVKD. The CDR3 is 12 residues long. The CDR3 protein is CATSDLRFGYTF. The CDR3 DNA follows: TGTGCCACCAGTGATTTGAGGTTTGGCTACACCTTC.

CDR3 sequence reads: CASSGAGRPLGGGEQYF. CDR3 coding DNA: TGTGCCAGCAGTGGAGCCGGGAGGCCCCTGGGCGGAGGCGAGCAGTACTTC. The chain employs TRBV6-5 and TRBJ2-7; TRBD2 agrees at 7 bases. From germline, CDR1 is MNHEY and CDR2 SVGAGI. With 5 bases clipped from V and 6 bases from J, the junction kept 19 bases outside the gene matches. The CDR3 is 17 amino acids.

A few counts support this clonotype. The chain recombines TRBV20-1 with TRBJ2-1; tentative D call: TRBD1 (6 bases). Trimming took off 5 bases at V and 2 bases at J, with 16 bases between the two ends. Germline V gene lookup returns CDR1 DFQATT and CDR2 SNEGSKA (reference sequence). This CDR3 comprises 15 residues. In DNA form, the CDR3 reads TGCAGTGCTCTACGGACAGAGCACACCTACAATGAGCAGTTCTTC. Its protein is CSALRTEHTYNEQFF.

The chain recombines TRBV27 with TRBJ1-2, with a tentative D call TRBD1 (6 bases). CDR3 length: 16 amino acids. Trimming left V 3 bases short and J 4 bases short, with 18 bases between. Germline CDR1 reads MNHEY; CDR2 reads SMNVEV (reference sequence). The CDR3 nucleotides read TGTGCCAGCAGTTTCGCCCCCTGGAGGGGGGGCTATGGCTACACCTTC. It codes for CASSFAPWRGGYGYTF.

In its sample, this clonotype was seen a few times. V usage is TRBV5-1 and J usage is TRBJ1-2; TRBD1 aligns across 8 bases. The junction had 15 bases not matched to a gene; V was cut back by 4 bases and J by 7 bases. The V gene's germline CDR1 is SGHRS and CDR2 YFSETQ. The CDR3 consists of 16 residues. The CDR3 coding sequence is TGCGCCAGCAGCAAAGCCCCCACGGACAGGGTGAGTGGCTACACCTTC. Translating it yields CASSKAPTDRVSGYTF.

This clonotype has only a few counts. The V and J genes are TRBV2 and TRBJ2-5; TRBD2 matches 13 bases. The CDR3 has 14 residues. Germline-derived CDR1 and CDR2 are SNHLY and FYNNEI. The ends lost 9 bases at V and 2 bases at J; junction bases unmatched: 3. CDR3: CASPGLAGQETQYF. CDR3 DNA: TGTGCCAGTCCGGGACTAGCGGGACAAGAGACCCAGTACTTC.